The 5 T cell receptor beta chains given below trace back to one sample, sequenced in a study of CD8 T cells in Susac syndrome. An input of roughly 0.5 to 1 ug of RNA was subjected to reverse transcription using random hexamers. TCRdb re-called the immunoSEQ multiplex PCR reads through MiXCR, storing one row per CDR3 protein. Among 180,000 or so distinct CDR3 sequences, over 85% were seen once, and the ten largest hold 0.085% to 0.12%. The sample was CD4+ T cells from PBMCs. These receptor sequences come from a human donor in good health.

V and J are TRBV12-5 and TRBJ2-2, with a weak D call TRBD2 (7 bases). The V gene's germline CDR1 is LGHNT and CDR2 FRNRAP. The CDR3 contains 14 residues. Trimming took off 6 bases at V and 3 bases at J, with 11 bases between the two ends. The CDR3 bases are TGTGCTAGTGGCCGAGGGGGGGACACCGGGGAGCTGTTTTTT. Translation: CASGRGGDTGELFF.

This chain links TRBV30 with TRBJ2-7; D remains unclear. With 4 bases removed from V and 7 bases from J, the gap between germline ends came to 14 bases. This CDR3 region has 12 residues. CDR1 and CDR2 from the germline V gene are GTSNPN and SVGIG (reference sequence). CDR3 amino acids: CAWMVGLREQYF. The CDR3 bases are TGTGCCTGGATGGTGGGCCTTAGGGAGCAGTACTTC.

The chain recombines TRBV29-1 with TRBJ2-3, with D unresolved. The CDR3 runs to 10 residues. Germline values: CDR1 SQVTM, CDR2 ANQGSEA. The V end was cut by 5 bases, the J end by 7 bases, with 7 bases between. CDR3 sequence reads: CSVFWYTQYF. In DNA, the CDR3 is TGCAGCGTTTTTTGGTATACGCAGTATTTT.

The V call is TRBV15, the J call TRBJ2-5; D may be TRBD2 (5 bases). The CDR3 runs 13 residues. The V end lost 3 bases, the J end lost 5 bases, and 10 bases lay between the germline ends. Germline-derived CDR1 and CDR2 are LNHNV and YYDKDF (reference sequence). In nucleotides, the CDR3 is TGTGCCACCAGCAGTGAGGGCCGGGAGACCCAGTACTTC. Residues: CATSSEGRETQYF.

The genes are TRBV20-1 and TRBJ2-1; unclear D gene. The germline V and J ends were trimmed by 0 bases and 0 bases, with 12 bases remaining between them. The CDR3 has 16 amino acids. Germline V gene lookup returns CDR1 DFQATT and CDR2 SNEGSKA (reference sequence). CDR3 residues: CSARDSGGDSYNEQFF. The CDR3 DNA is TGCAGTGCTAGAGATTCCGGCGGAGACTCCTACAATGAGCAGTTCTTC.